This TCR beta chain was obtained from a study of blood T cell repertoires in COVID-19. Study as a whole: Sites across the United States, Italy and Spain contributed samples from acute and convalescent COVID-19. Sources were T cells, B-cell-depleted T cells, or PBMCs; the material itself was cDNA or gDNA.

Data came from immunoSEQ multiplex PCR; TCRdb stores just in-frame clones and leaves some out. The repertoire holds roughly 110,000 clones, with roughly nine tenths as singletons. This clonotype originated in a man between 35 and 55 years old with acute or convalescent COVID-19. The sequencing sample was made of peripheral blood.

The CDR3 protein is CAWSVGGSSGNTIYF. DNA of the CDR3: TGTGCCTGGAGTGTGGGGGGGTCCTCTGGAAACACCATATATTTT. V gene TRBV30 combines with J gene TRBJ1-3, with D possibly being TRBD1 (5 bases). CDR3 size: 15 residues. Trimming took 0 bases from V and 0 from J, leaving 9 bases between them. Germline V CDR1 and CDR2: GTSNPN, SVGIG (reference sequence).